These 6 T cell receptor beta chains were all obtained from the same sample, sequenced in a study of cytomegalovirus exposure and HLA in healthy donors (dated by TCRdb to the late 2010s). The library came from the immunoSEQ multiplex PCR assay. For the multiplex PCR, a mixture combining 60 forward primers for TCR Vbeta segments and 13 reverse primers for TCR Jbeta segments was used. Held by TCRdb, this immuneACCESS table contains in-frame sequences only and omits some clones. Under half of the omission traces to an unresolved V gene where checked; the cause of the rest is unknown. The table for this sample lists roughly 150,000 clones; roughly 84% of them were counted only once. The top ten constitute roughly 2.3% of the sample. The sequenced material came from PBMCs. These receptors all come from a woman younger than 35 in good health and CMV-seronegative.

V usage is TRBV6-5 and J usage is TRBJ1-1; 8 nucleotides agree with TRBD1. The trim removed 5 bases at V and 1 base at J, leaving 3 bases unmatched. Germline V gives CDR1 MNHEY, CDR2 SVGAGI. The CDR3 has 14 amino acids. CDR3 in DNA: TGTGCCAGCAGTCGCGGGACAGGGAACACTGAAGCTTTCTTT. Residues: CASSRGTGNTEAFF.

The rearrangement joins TRBV10-3 to TRBJ2-7; TRBD1 is a possible D gene (6 bases). CDR1 is ENHRY, CDR2 SYGVKD, per germline. Trimming removed 3 bases at V and 3 bases at J, with 12 bases between. This CDR3 is built from 14 residues. The CDR3 nucleotides read TGTGCCATCAGTGAATCTTTACAGGGCTACGAGCAGTACTTC. Translated, it gives CAISESLQGYEQYF.

This chain links TRBV20-1 with TRBJ2-5; tentatively, D is TRBD2 (5 bases). Germline lookup yields CDR1 DFQATT and CDR2 SNEGSKA (reference sequence). The V and J ends lost 5 bases and 5 bases respectively, with 9 bases between them. The CDR3 runs 11 residues. CDR3 DNA sequence: TGCAGTGCTGGACTGACGGAGACCCAGTACTTC. Translation gives CSAGLTETQYF.

This chain uses TRBV19 with TRBJ1-2, with TRBD1 identical over 9 bases. The CDR3 loop spans 18 amino acids. V was pared by 6 bases and J by 1 base, with 15 bases of the junction left unmatched. The V gene's germline CDR1 is LNHDA and CDR2 SQIVND (reference sequence). The CDR3 spells CASSGGQGYPYDNYGYTF. The CDR3 DNA reads as TGTGCCAGTAGCGGAGGACAGGGGTACCCATACGATAACTATGGCTACACCTTC.

CDR3 in amino acids: CASSTGTSLNTDTQYF. The DNA for the CDR3 is TGTGCCAGCAGCACAGGGACTAGCCTGAACACAGATACGCAGTATTTT. The chain joins TRBV11-3 to TRBJ2-3; 9 nucleotides line up with TRBD2. The germline V gene has CDR1 SGHNT and CDR2 YENEEA. V gave up 5 bases and J gave up 2 bases; unmatched junction bases: 8. There are 16 residues in the CDR3.

The chain employs TRBV19 and TRBJ1-3; no clear D. V was cut by 2 bases and J by 4 bases, with 18 bases left in between. In germline, CDR1 is LNHDA, CDR2 SQIVND (reference sequence). CDR3 size: 17 residues. The CDR3: CASSITSGAHVGNTIYF. The CDR3 bases are TGTGCCAGTAGTATAACTTCGGGAGCCCACGTCGGAAACACCATATATTTT.